The 5 T cell receptor beta chains in this list originate from one sample, sequenced in a study of blood T cells in healthy people across ages. The use of a sample-barcoded 5' primer and a J-beta primer mix characterized a second PCR of roughly 6 to 11 cycles. TCRdb re-called the 5' RACE reads with MiXCR, one entry per CDR3 protein. The profile shows some 690,000 distinct CDR3 sequences, approximately 21% of them singletons. The material sequenced was blood. The receptors were gathered from a man in his 70s in good health.

The sample holds a few counts of this clonotype. The V call is TRBV11-1, the J call TRBJ2-7; tentatively, D is TRBD2 (5 bases). Trimming pared 2 bases from V and 2 bases from J, leaving 10 bases between. Germline V gene lookup returns CDR1 SGHAT and CDR2 FQDESV (reference sequence). The CDR3 has 14 amino acids. The CDR3 sequence is CASSLTASTYEQYF. In DNA, the CDR3 is TGTGCCAGCAGCTTAACGGCTAGCACCTACGAGCAGTACTTC.

V usage is TRBV20-1 and J usage is TRBJ2-1, with a possible D match to TRBD2 (5 bases). Germline-derived CDR1 and CDR2 are DFQATT and SNEGSKA (reference sequence). The ends were cut back, 5 bases at V and 4 bases at J, with 15 bases in the middle. The CDR3 is 14 residues long. The CDR3 DNA reads TGCAGTGCTCCCCCAGGACTGGCGTACAATGAGCAGTTCTTC. This sequence encodes CSAPPGLAYNEQFF.

J is TRBJ2-3 and V is TRBV27; 7 bases are shared with TRBD2. V shed 5 bases and J 7 bases; nucleotides not matched to a gene: 12. The CDR3 loop spans 15 amino acids. Germline V gene sequence: CDR1 MNHEY, CDR2 SMNVEV (reference sequence). The CDR3 DNA follows: TGTGCCAGCAGTCCCTGGGGCCCGGGGGGAAATACGCAGTATTTT. This encodes CASSPWGPGGNTQYF.

The gene calls are TRBV29-1 and TRBJ1-1, with D maybe TRBD1 (5 bases). The CDR3 covers 13 residues. Germline CDR1 and CDR2: SQVTM and ANQGSEA. Trimming shortened V by 1 base and J by 2 bases, and 8 bases separated the two germline ends. The CDR3 DNA is TGCAGCGTTGAAGGGGGCCCAAACACTGAAGCTTTCTTT. Amino acids: CSVEGGPNTEAFF.

Only a few counts were recorded for this clonotype. The chain combines TRBV20-1 with TRBJ1-6, with D tentatively TRBD1 (6 bases). The V end lost 1 base, the J end lost 7 bases, and 14 bases lay between the germline ends. The CDR3 has 15 amino acids. Germline assignment: CDR1 DFQATT and CDR2 SNEGSKA (reference sequence). The CDR3 reads CSARGGASNNSPLHF. As DNA, the CDR3 is TGCAGTGCTAGAGGGGGGGCGTCAAACAATTCACCCCTCCACTTT.